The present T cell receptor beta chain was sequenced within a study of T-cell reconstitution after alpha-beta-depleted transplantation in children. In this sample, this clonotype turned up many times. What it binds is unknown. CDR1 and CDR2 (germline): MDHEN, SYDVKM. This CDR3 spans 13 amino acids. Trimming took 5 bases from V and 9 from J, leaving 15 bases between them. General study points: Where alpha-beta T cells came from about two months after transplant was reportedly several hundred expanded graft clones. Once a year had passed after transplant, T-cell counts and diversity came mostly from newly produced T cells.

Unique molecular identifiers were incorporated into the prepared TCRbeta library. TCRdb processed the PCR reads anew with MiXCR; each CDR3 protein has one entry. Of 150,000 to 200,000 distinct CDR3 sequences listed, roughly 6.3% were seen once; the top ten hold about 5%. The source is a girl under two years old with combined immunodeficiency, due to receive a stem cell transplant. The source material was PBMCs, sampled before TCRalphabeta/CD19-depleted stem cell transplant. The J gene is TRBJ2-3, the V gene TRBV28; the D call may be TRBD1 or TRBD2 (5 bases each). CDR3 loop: CASSNAGSRTQYF. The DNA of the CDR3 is TGTGCCAGCAGTAACGCAGGGAGCAGGACGCAGTATTTT.